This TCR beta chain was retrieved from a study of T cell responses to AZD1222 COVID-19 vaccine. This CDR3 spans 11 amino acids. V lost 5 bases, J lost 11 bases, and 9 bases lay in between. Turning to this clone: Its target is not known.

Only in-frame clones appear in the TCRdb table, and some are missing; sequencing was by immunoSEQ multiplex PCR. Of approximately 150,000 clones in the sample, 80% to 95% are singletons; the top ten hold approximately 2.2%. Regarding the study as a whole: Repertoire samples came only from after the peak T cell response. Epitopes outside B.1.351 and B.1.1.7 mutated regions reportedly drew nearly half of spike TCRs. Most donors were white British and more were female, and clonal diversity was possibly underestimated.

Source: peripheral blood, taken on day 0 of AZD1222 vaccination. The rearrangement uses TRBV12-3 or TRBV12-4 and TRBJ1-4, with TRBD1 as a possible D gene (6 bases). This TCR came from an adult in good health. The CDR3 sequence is CASSPGGKLFF. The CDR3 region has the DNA TGTGCCAGCAGTCCCGGGGGCAAACTGTTTTTT.